The TCR beta chain described here comes from a study of blood T cell repertoires in COVID-19. This table comes from immunoSEQ multiplex PCR, and its TCRdb copy is limited to in-frame clones, with some not included. The table has over 250,000 clones, roughly 88% seen once. The sample taken for sequencing was peripheral blood. The origin of this receptor is a woman in her 70s with acute or convalescent COVID-19.

CDR3 nucleotides: TGCAGTGCCGGGACAGGGACTGGCTACACCTTC. Its protein is CSAGTGTGYTF. The V and J genes are TRBV20-1 and TRBJ1-2, with 9 bases that match TRBD1. The germline CDR1 and CDR2 sequences are DFQATT and SNEGSKA (reference sequence). CDR3 length: 11 residues. V shed 6 bases, J shed 7 bases, and the junction held 3 bases outside the gene matches.